The 21 T cell receptor beta chains given below trace back to one sample, sequenced in a study of neurological immune-mediated disorders. TCRdb called the 5' RACE reads again in MiXCR, with one record for every CDR3 protein. Of just under 45,000 distinct CDR3 sequences in the sample, approximately 21% were seen once. The sample's time point: technical triplicate 3. The specimen sequenced was PBMCs. Receptors were obtained from a man in his sixties with HTLV-1-associated myelopathy (HAM/TSP).

This clonotype was observed at least ten times. The rearrangement uses TRBV18 and TRBJ2-5; 11 positions agree with TRBD2. V dropped 2 bases and J dropped 2; count of bases not matched to a gene: 10. CDR3 length: 18 amino acids. Germline-derived CDR1 and CDR2 are KGHSH and LQKENI. The CDR3 nucleotides are TGTGCCAGCTCACCAGAGTGGTTGTGGACTAGCGGGCAAGAGACCCAGTACTTC. As protein: CASSPEWLWTSGQETQYF.

There are many counts of this clonotype. This chain joins TRBV12-3 or TRBV12-4 and TRBJ2-1, with 9 bases identical to TRBD2. Trimming at V came to 4 bases and at J to 5 bases, leaving 6 bases not matched to a gene. This CDR3 contains 15 residues. DNA of the CDR3: TGTGCCAGCAGTTGGGCGGGAGGGTCTCACAATGAGCAGTTCTTC. This gives the protein CASSWAGGSHNEQFF.

This clonotype was picked up many times. This rearrangement joins TRBV28 to TRBJ2-5, with D perhaps TRBD1 (6 bases). Germline V gene data show CDR1 as MDHEN and CDR2 as SYDVKM. Trimming left V 6 bases short and J 4 bases short, with 12 bases between. The CDR3 contains 13 residues. CDR3 nucleotide sequence: TGTGCCAGCAGAGGCAGGGGTAGAGAGACCCAGTACTTC. Translation: CASRGRGRETQYF.

In this sample, this clonotype turned up many times. V is TRBV20-1 and J is TRBJ2-7; perhaps TRBD2 as D (6 bases). Trimming removed 3 bases from V and 3 bases from J, with 18 bases in between. The CDR3 is 15 residues long. Germline V gene data show CDR1 as DFQATT and CDR2 as SNEGSKA (reference sequence). CDR3 protein: CSASRFLALSYEQYF. The DNA for the CDR3 is TGCAGTGCTAGTAGGTTTCTAGCGCTTAGCTACGAGCAGTACTTC.

The table lists this clonotype with many counts. The rearrangement uses TRBV7-8 and TRBJ2-1; D possibly corresponds to TRBD2 (6 bases). V lost 5 bases to trimming and J lost 6 bases, with 11 bases between them. CDR1 SGHVS and CDR2 FQNEAQ come from the germline V gene. CDR3 length: 13 amino acids. The CDR3, as DNA: TGTGCCAGCAGCCCCCCCGGGAGCAATGAGCAGTTCTTC. Translation: CASSPPGSNEQFF.

This clonotype was recorded many times. This chain links TRBV14 with TRBJ2-1; D is perhaps TRBD2 (5 bases). Trimming removed 4 bases from V and 12 bases from J, with 13 bases in between. The germline gives CDR1 SGHDN, CDR2 FVKESK. The CDR3 length is 12 residues. As DNA, the CDR3 is TGTGCCAGCAGCCTCGTTGCGGGCTGGCAGTTCTTC. It yields the protein CASSLVAGWQFF.

This clonotype occurred many times. The chain carries TRBV5-1 and TRBJ2-7; 11 bases fit TRBD2. The CDR3 consists of 15 residues. Germline loops: CDR1 SGHRS, CDR2 YFSETQ. After removal of 0 bases from V and 5 bases from J, the junction contained 4 bases not matched to a gene. CDR3 nucleotides: TGCGCCAGCAGCTTGGATGCTAGCGGGAGGAACGAGCAGTACTTC. This gives the protein CASSLDASGRNEQYF.

CDR3 in amino acids: CASSTSGQSNQPQHF. The DNA for the CDR3 is TGTGCCAGTAGTACCTCGGGACAGTCTAATCAGCCCCAGCATTTT. The chain has TRBV19 and TRBJ1-5, with 7 bases lining up with TRBD1. With 4 bases clipped from V and 4 bases from J, the junction kept 7 bases outside the gene matches. CDR3 length: 15 residues. CDR1 is LNHDA, CDR2 SQIVND, per germline (reference sequence).

This clonotype has at least ten counts. The chain links TRBV20-1 to TRBJ2-5; maybe TRBD1 (5 bases). V was shortened by 0 bases and J by 4 bases, with 9 bases between the two germline ends. Germline-derived CDR1 and CDR2 are DFQATT and SNEGSKA (reference sequence). The CDR3 sequence is 13 residues long. The CDR3, as DNA: TGCAGTGCTAGAGACCAGGGTGGAGAGACCCAGTACTTC. Encoded protein: CSARDQGGETQYF.

This clonotype was counted many times. CDR3 DNA: TGCGCCAGCAGCTTGGAGGCAGGGAACAATGAGCAGTTCTTC. This translates into CASSLEAGNNEQFF. The chain has TRBV5-1 and TRBJ2-1; a possible D gene is TRBD1 (5 bases). There are 14 residues in the CDR3. V was pared by 0 bases and J by 5 bases, with 9 bases between. Germline loops: CDR1 SGHRS, CDR2 YFSETQ.

This clonotype was seen at least ten times. This rearrangement joins TRBV20-1 to TRBJ2-2; 10 bases align to TRBD1. The CDR3 extends over 15 amino acids. The V gene end was trimmed by 3 bases and the J gene end by 3 bases; junction bases not matched to a gene: 4. Germline lookup yields CDR1 DFQATT and CDR2 SNEGSKA (reference sequence). CDR3 coding DNA: TGCAGTGCTAGGTGGACAGGGGGATACACCGGGGAGCTGTTTTTT. Amino acid sequence: CSARWTGGYTGELFF.

This clonotype was observed at least ten times. The gene calls are TRBV12-3 or TRBV12-4 and TRBJ2-1; TRBD2 aligns across 15 bases. The CDR3 is 17 residues long. V gave up 4 bases and J gave up 8 bases; unmatched junction bases: 9. The CDR3 spells CASSSRTSGRVFDEQFF. The CDR3 DNA follows: TGTGCCAGCAGTTCGAGGACTAGCGGGAGGGTATTCGATGAGCAGTTCTTC.

Ten or more counts support this clonotype. The rearrangement uses TRBV20-1 and TRBJ2-1; 16 positions match TRBD2. The CDR3 is 16 residues long. J was trimmed by 5 bases and V by 5 bases; bases with no gene match: 6. Germline V gene data show CDR1 as DFQATT and CDR2 as SNEGSKA (reference sequence). CDR3 DNA: TGCAGTGCTTCGGGACTAGCGGGAGGGTGGGACAATGAGCAGTTCTTC. Encoded protein: CSASGLAGGWDNEQFF.

This clonotype was seen ten or more times. The chain is built from TRBV5-1 and TRBJ2-1, with TRBD1 matching 10 bases. The germline V gene has CDR1 SGHRS and CDR2 YFSETQ. V trimming: 4 bases; J trimming: 7 bases; junction bases outside the gene matches: 8. The length of the CDR3 is 15 residues. The CDR3, as DNA: TGCGCCAGCAGCAGTACGGGACAGGGGAGAAATGAGCAGTTCTTC. Amino acids: CASSSTGQGRNEQFF.

The chain couples TRBV5-1 to TRBJ2-2; D not resolved. There are 14 residues in the CDR3. Germline CDR1 is SGHRS and CDR2 is YFSETQ. V was trimmed by 2 bases and J by 2 bases, leaving 7 bases between them. The CDR3 nucleotides are TGCGCCAGCAGCTTTCCGGATAACACCGGGGAGCTGTTTTTT. Amino acid sequence: CASSFPDNTGELFF.

This clonotype was counted at least ten times. The chain joins TRBV29-1 to TRBJ2-5, with 11 bases identical to TRBD1. This CDR3 region has 13 residues. The ends lost 7 bases at V and 9 bases at J; junction bases unmatched: 10. Germline V gene sequence: CDR1 SQVTM, CDR2 ANQGSEA. The CDR3 bases are TGCAGCGGGGGGGACAGGGGGGCCACGGCCCAGTACTTC. Translation: CSGGDRGATAQYF.

The chain is built from TRBV19 and TRBJ2-1, with D perhaps given as TRBD1 or TRBD2 (5 bases each). The CDR3 is made up of 18 amino acids. Germline lookup yields CDR1 LNHDA and CDR2 SQIVND (reference sequence). Trimming left V 3 bases short and J 3 bases short, with 21 bases between. The DNA of the CDR3 is TGTGCCAGTAGTATGGATCTCCGGGGCAGGTCAATCTACAATGAGCAGTTCTTC. As protein: CASSMDLRGRSIYNEQFF.

This chain connects TRBV5-1 to TRBJ2-2; 8 positions agree with TRBD2. The junction had 5 bases not matched to a gene; V was cut back by 4 bases and J by 0 bases. The CDR3 sequence is 16 residues long. In germline, CDR1 is SGHRS, CDR2 YFSETQ. This chain's CDR3 is CASSRVAGTNTGELFF. In nucleotides, the CDR3 is TGCGCCAGCAGCAGGGTAGCGGGGACGAACACCGGGGAGCTGTTTTTT.

This clonotype has just a few counts. This chain uses TRBV27 with TRBJ2-7, with 10 bases aligning to TRBD1. The CDR3 loop spans 15 amino acids. Germline V gives CDR1 MNHEY, CDR2 SMNVEV (reference sequence). Trimming took 5 bases from V and 4 from J; bases not matched to a gene: 8. This CDR3 reads CASSLPGQGIYEQYF. CDR3 nucleotides: TGTGCCAGCAGTCTCCCGGGACAGGGGATTTACGAGCAGTACTTC.

Remarks on this clonotype: The CDR3 does not end in the conserved phenylalanine or tryptophan, so this is likely a read error. Here the CDR3 reads CSASATIEQFV. As DNA, the CDR3 is TGCAGTGCTAGTGCGACAATTGAGCAGTTCGTC. This rearrangement joins TRBV20-1 to TRBJ2-1; D not certain. Trimming cost V 3 bases and J 9 bases, with 9 bases left between them. Germline V lookup: CDR1 DFQATT, CDR2 SNEGSKA (reference sequence). The CDR3 has 11 amino acids.

The CDR3 loop reads CASSLISDETQYF. DNA for the CDR3: TGTGCCAGCAGCTTGATAAGTGACGAGACCCAGTACTTC. The gene calls are TRBV5-6 and TRBJ2-5; D not certain. V lost 1 base and J 5 bases, leaving 9 bases between the germline ends. CDR1 and CDR2 (germline): SGHDT, YYEEEE. The CDR3 runs to 13 residues.